This TCR beta chain was recovered during a study of shared clonotypes between healthy human individuals. Study-wide context: Participating donors consisted of a couple of women and a few men aged 18 to 49.

Some clones are missing from TCRdb's copy, which holds only in-frame ones; the method was immunoSEQ multiplex PCR. The sample has fewer than 850,000 clones; about two thirds are singletons. Every donor was a Caucasian adult from Nashville, Tennessee. V lost 5 bases and J lost 2; bases outside the gene matches: 7. This CDR3 contains 15 residues. CDR1 is SGHDT and CDR2 is YYEEEE in the germline V gene. The gene calls are TRBV5-6 and TRBJ2-5, with 9 bases identical to TRBD1. Sequencing was performed on memory CD4+ T cells sorted from blood. Subset indicated: CD45RA-negative fraction. This TCR came from a woman aged 25 to 39 in good health. The chain's CDR3 is CASRSTGGLQETQYF. CDR3 DNA: TGTGCCAGCAGATCTACAGGGGGCTTACAAGAGACCCAGTACTTC. Together with reference TRBV5-6 and TRBJ2-5, the CDR3 gives the full variable domain: DAGVTQSPTHLIKTRGQQVTLRCSPKSGHDTVSWYQQALGQGPQFIFQYYEEEERQRGNFPDRFSGHQFPNYSSELNVNALLLGDSALYLCASRSTGGLQETQYFGPGTRLLVL.